A selection of T cell receptor beta chains follows, all from one sample in a study of blood T cell repertoires in COVID-19. Profiling relied on immunoSEQ multiplex PCR, and the TCRdb table lists in-frame clones only, not all of them. The sample lists about 39,000 clones; approximately 94% were seen once. The sample taken for sequencing was peripheral blood. These receptors were collected from a human donor with active COVID-19. The donor label of this sample is uncertain. Both conserved end residues are trimmed from each CDR3. D genes are given only for firm matches.

>NA|TRBV19|TRBJ1-5
ASMAGRWGQPQH
>NA|TRBV5-1|TRBJ2-2
ATGRQSLTGELF
>NA|TRBV10-3|TRBJ2-2
AISEVGQTNTGELF
>NA|TRBV3-1/TRBV3-2|TRBJ2-5
ASSPPGSETQY
>TRBD1|TRBV4-1|TRBJ1-1
ASKSNRGWTEAF
>TRBD1|TRBV19|TRBJ1-2
ASSRQGKSNYGYT
>NA|TRBV7-2|TRBJ1-6
ASSLAENSPLH
>TRBD2|TRBV2|TRBJ2-3
AVRERDGDTQY
>NA|TRBV19|TRBJ2-7
ASSIHYPSYEQY
>NA|TRBV27|TRBJ2-6
ASKLTTGANVLT
>TRBD2|TRBV6-2/TRBV6-3|TRBJ2-3
ASSYPLSGGPGGTDTQY
>NA|TRBV7-2|TRBJ2-3
ASSFSTALRTDTQY
>TRBD1|TRBV2|TRBJ1-1
ASRRTGETEAF
>NA|TRBV7-2|TRBJ2-1
ASSLAASGGPSYNEQF
>TRBD2|TRBV27|TRBJ2-2
ASSIRTSGREGTGELF
>TRBD2|TRBV11-3|TRBJ2-1
ASSIRTSASNEQF
>NA|TRBV27|TRBJ2-1
ASSLGHTSSYNEQF
>NA|TRBV7-2|TRBJ2-3
ASSLGWTRGTDTQY
>NA|TRBV19|TRBJ2-2
ASSIGNSGTGELF
>TRBD1|TRBV12-3/TRBV12-4|TRBJ2-5
ASNSGQAGTQY
>TRBD2|TRBV7-2|TRBJ2-1
ASSYIAGDNEQF
>NA|TRBV10-3|TRBJ1-2
AISERGGYT
>TRBD1|TRBV5-4|TRBJ1-4
ASTQGATNEKLF
>NA|TRBV28|TRBJ2-7
ASSLFGISAYEQY
>NA|TRBV7-9|TRBJ1-1
ASSFGETEAF
>NA|TRBV19|TRBJ1-2
ASSSDRRGYT
>TRBD2|TRBV7-9|TRBJ2-5
ASSSGLAGGGETQY
>NA|TRBV19|TRBJ1-3
ASSPRTRGNTIY
>TRBD1|TRBV28|TRBJ2-7
ASSLSGQGGQY
>NA|TRBV11-3|TRBJ2-3
ASSIKGGASTDTQY
>NA|TRBV5-4|TRBJ2-5
ASSFRGLQETQY
>NA|TRBV5-1|TRBJ1-3
ASSLEGNTIY
>TRBD1|TRBV5-8|TRBJ2-7
ASSLDRGNDEQY
>TRBD1|TRBV5-1|TRBJ2-3
ASRVRGSDTQY
>TRBD2|TRBV4-1|TRBJ2-5
ASSQEEGLAGVPPNQETQY
>TRBD1|TRBV6-5|TRBJ1-2
ASRSKQGVYGYT
>TRBD1|TRBV11-2|TRBJ2-5
ASTYRQGDGETQY
>TRBD1|TRBV5-1|TRBJ2-2
ASLLGQENTGELF